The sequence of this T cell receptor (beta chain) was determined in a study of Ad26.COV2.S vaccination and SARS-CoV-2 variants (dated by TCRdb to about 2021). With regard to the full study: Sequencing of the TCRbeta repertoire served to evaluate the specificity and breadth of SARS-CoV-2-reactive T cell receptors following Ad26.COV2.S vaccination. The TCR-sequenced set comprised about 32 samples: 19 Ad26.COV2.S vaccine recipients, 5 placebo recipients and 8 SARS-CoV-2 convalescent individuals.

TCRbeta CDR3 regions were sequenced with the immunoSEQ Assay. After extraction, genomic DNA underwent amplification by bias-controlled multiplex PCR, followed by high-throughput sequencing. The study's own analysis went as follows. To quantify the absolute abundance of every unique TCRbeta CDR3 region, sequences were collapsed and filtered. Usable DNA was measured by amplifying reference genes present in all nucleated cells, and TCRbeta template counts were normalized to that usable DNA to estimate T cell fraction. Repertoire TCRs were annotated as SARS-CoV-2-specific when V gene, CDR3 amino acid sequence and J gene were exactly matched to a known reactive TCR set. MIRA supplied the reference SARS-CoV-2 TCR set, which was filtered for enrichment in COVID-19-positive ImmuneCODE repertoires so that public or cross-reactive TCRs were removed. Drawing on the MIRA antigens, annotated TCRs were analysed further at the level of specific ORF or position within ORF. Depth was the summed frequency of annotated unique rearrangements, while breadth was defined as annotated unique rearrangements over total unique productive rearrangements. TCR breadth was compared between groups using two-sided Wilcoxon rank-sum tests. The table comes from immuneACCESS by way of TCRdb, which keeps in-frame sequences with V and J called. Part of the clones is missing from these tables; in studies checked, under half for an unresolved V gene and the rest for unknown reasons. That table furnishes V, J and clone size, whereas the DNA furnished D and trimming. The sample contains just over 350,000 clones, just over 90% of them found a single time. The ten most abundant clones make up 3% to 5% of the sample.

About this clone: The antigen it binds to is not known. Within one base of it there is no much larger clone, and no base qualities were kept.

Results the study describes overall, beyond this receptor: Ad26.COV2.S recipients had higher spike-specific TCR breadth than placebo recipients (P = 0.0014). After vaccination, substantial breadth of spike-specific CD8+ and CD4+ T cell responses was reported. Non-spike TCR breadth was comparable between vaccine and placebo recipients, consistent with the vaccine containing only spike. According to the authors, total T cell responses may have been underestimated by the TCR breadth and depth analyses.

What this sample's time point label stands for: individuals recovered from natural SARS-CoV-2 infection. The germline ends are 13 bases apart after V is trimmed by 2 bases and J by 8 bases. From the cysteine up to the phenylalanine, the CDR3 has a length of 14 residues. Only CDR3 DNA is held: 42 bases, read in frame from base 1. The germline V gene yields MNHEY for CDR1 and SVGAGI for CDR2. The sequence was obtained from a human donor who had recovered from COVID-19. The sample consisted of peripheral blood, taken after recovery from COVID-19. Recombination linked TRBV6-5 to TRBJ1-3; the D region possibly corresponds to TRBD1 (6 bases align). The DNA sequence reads TGTGCCAGCAGTTACCGGCAGGGGCTATACACCATATATTTT. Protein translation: CASSYRQGLYTIYF.